This TCR beta chain was retrieved from a study of blood T cell repertoires in COVID-19. Across the study: Samples taken during acute and convalescent COVID-19 were collected in the United States, Italy and Spain. Nucleic acid was either cDNA or gDNA, and it came from T cells, B-cell-depleted T cells, or PBMCs.

Per the authors' pipeline: The authors estimated nucleated cell counts from reference gene primer amplification. Profiled with immunoSEQ multiplex PCR; TCRdb holds only in-frame clones, not every one. V, J and clone size derive from that table, while D and trimming were established from the DNA sequence. The sample has 110,000 or so clones, roughly 79% seen once. Trimming left V 0 bases short and J 5 bases short, with 25 bases between. The CDR3 length is 19 residues. In germline, CDR1 is LGHNA, CDR2 YNFKEQ. This chain connects TRBV4-2 to TRBJ1-2, with D perhaps matching TRBD1 (6 bases). Sample: peripheral blood. The TCR was taken from a man aged 80 or over with acute or convalescent COVID-19. Here the CDR3 DNA reads TGTGCCAGCAGCCAAGATACCGCGTCTCTAAACAGGGTTAATTATGGCTACACCTTC. Its protein is CASSQDTASLNRVNYGYTF.